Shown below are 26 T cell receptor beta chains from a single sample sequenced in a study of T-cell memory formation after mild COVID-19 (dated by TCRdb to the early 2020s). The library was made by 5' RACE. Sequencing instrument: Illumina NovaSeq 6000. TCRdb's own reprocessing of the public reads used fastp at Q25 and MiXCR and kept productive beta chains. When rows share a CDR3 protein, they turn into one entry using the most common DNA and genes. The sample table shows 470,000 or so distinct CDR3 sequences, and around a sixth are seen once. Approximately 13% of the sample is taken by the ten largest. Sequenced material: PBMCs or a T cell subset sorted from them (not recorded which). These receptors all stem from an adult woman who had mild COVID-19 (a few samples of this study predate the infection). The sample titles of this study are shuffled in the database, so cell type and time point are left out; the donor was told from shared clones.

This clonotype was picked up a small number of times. The CDR3, as DNA: TGTGCCAGCAGCGTAACCGGGACAGGGGAGCCAGATACGCAGTATTTT. This encodes CASSVTGTGEPDTQYF. The V gene is TRBV7-9, the J gene TRBJ2-3; 10 bases fit TRBD1. The V segment lost 5 bases and the J segment 4 bases; nucleotides outside the gene matches: 9. This CDR3 is 16 amino acids long. Germline V gives CDR1 SEHNR, CDR2 FQNEAQ (reference sequence).

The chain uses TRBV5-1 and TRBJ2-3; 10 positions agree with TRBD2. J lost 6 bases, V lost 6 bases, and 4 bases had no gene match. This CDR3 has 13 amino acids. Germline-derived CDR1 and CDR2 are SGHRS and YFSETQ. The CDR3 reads CASKLAGEDTQYF. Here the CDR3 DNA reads TGCGCCAGCAAGCTAGCGGGAGAGGATACGCAGTATTTT.

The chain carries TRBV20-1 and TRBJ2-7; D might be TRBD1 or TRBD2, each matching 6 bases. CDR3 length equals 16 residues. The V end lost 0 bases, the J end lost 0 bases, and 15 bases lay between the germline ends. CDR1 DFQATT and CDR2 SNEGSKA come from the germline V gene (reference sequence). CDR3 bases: TGCAGTGCTAGAGAGACAGGTGGCGGGGTCTCCTACGAGCAGTACTTC. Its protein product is CSARETGGGVSYEQYF.

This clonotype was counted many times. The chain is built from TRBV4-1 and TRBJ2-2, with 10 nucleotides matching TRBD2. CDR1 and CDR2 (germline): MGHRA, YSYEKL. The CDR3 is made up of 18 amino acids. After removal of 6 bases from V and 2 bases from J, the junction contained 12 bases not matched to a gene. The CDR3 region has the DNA TGCGCCAGCAGTCCTCCTATTAGCGGGGGGCCCAACACCGGGGAGCTGTTTTTT. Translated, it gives CASSPPISGGPNTGELFF.

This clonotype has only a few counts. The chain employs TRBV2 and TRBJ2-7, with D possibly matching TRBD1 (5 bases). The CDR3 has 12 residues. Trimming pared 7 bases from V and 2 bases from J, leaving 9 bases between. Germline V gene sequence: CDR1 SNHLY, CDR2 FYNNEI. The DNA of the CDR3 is TGTGCCAGCAAAGGGGAAGCCTACGAGCAGTACTTC. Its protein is CASKGEAYEQYF.

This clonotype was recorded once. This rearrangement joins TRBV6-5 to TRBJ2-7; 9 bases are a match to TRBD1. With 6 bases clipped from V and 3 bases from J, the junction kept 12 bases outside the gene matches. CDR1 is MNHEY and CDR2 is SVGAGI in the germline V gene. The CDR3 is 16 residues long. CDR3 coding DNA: TGTGCCAGCAGCGAGGGCCCACAGGGGGCCGTCTACGAGCAGTACTTC. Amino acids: CASSEGPQGAVYEQYF.

The CDR3 coding sequence is TGCAGCGTTGAAGGGACCCTTGGGACTAGCGGAAAAGAGACCCAGTACTTC. It yields the protein CSVEGTLGTSGKETQYF. The chain recombines TRBV29-1 with TRBJ2-5; 11 bases match TRBD2. Germline lookup yields CDR1 SQVTM and CDR2 ANQGSEA. J was trimmed by 3 bases and V by 1 base; bases with no gene match: 10. The CDR3 runs 17 residues.

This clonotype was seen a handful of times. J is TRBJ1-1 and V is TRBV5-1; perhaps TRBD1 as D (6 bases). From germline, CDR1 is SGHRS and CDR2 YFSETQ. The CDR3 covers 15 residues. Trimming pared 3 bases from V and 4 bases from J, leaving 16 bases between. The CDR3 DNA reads TGCGCCAGCAGCTCGGAAACAGGGATGAGCACTGAAGCTTTCTTT. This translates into CASSSETGMSTEAFF.

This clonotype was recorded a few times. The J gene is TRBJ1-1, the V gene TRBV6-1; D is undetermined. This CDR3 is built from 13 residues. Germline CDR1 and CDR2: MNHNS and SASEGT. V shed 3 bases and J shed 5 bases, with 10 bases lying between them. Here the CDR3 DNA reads TGTGCCAGCAGTGATCGGGTCGGGACTGAAGCTTTCTTT. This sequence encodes CASSDRVGTEAFF.

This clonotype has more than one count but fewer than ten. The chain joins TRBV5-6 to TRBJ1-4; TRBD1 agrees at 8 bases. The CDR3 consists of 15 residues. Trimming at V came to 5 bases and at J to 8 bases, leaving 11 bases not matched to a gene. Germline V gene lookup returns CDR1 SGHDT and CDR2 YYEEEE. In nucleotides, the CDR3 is TGTGCCAGCAGGCCCGTTGGGACAGGAAACGAAAAACTGTTTTTT. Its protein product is CASRPVGTGNEKLFF.

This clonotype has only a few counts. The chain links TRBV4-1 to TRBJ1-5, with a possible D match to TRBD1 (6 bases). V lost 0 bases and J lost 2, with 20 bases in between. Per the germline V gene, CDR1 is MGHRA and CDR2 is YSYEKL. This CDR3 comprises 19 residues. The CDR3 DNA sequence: TGCGCCAGCAGCCAAGATATAGGGCAGGGGCGCGGGGGCAATCAGCCCCAGCATTTT. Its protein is CASSQDIGQGRGGNQPQHF.

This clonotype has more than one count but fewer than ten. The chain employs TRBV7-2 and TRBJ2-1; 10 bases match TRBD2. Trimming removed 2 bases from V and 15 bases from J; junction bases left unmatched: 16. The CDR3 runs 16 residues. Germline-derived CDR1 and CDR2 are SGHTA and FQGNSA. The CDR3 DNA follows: TGTGCCAGCAGCTTAATGTCGGGAGCGGGAGGGCCTCGGGTGTTCTTC. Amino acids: CASSLMSGAGGPRVFF. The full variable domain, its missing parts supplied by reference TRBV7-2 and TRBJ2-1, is GAGVSQSPSNKVTEKGKDVELRCDPISGHTALYWYRQSLGQGLEFLIYFQGNSAPDKSGLPSDRFSAERTGGSVSTLTIQRTQQEDSAVYLCASSLMSGAGGPRVFFGPGTRLTVL.

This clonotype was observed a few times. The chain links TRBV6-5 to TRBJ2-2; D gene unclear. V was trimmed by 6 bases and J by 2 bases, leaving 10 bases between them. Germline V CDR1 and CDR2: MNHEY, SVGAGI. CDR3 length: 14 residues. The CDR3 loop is CASRAELNTGELFF. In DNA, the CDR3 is TGTGCCAGCAGGGCAGAACTCAACACCGGGGAGCTGTTTTTT.

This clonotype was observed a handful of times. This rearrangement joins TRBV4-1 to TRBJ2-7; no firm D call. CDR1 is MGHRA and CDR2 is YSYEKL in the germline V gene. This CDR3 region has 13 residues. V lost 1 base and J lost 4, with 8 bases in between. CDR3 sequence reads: CASSQVGQYEQYF. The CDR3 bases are TGCGCCAGCAGCCAAGTGGGTCAATACGAGCAGTACTTC.

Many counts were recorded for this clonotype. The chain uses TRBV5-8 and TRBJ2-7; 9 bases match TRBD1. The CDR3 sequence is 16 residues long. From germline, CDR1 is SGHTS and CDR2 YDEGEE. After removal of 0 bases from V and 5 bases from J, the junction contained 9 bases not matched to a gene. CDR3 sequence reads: CASSLGQGTGNHEQYF. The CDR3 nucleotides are TGTGCCAGCAGCTTGGGTCAAGGGACAGGGAACCACGAGCAGTACTTC.

The CDR3 sequence is CASSQAQGIQYF. The CDR3 DNA follows: TGCGCCAGCAGCCAAGCTCAGGGCATTCAGTACTTC. This chain connects TRBV4-1 to TRBJ2-4, with a possible D match to TRBD1 (5 bases). CDR1 MGHRA and CDR2 YSYEKL come from the germline V gene. With 1 base removed from V and 9 bases from J, the gap between germline ends came to 7 bases. The length of the CDR3 is 12 residues.

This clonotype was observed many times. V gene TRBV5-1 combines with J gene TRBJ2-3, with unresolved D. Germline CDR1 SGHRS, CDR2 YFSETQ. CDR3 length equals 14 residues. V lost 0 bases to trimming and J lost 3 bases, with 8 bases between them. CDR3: CASSLEGRTDTQYF. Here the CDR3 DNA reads TGCGCCAGCAGCTTGGAAGGAAGGACAGATACGCAGTATTTT.

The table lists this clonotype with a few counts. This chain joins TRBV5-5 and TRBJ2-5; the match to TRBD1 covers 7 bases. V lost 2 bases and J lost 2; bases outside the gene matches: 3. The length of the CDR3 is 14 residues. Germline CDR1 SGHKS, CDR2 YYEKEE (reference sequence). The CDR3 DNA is TGTGCCAGCAGCTTTGGGGGACAGCAAGAGACCCAGTACTTC. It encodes CASSFGGQQETQYF.

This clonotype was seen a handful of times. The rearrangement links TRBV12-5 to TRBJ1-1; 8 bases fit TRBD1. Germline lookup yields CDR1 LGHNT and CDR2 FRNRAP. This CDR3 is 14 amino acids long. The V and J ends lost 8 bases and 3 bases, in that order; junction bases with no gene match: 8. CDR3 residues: CASWTGQGHTEAFF. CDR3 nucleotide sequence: TGTGCTAGTTGGACAGGACAGGGCCACACTGAAGCTTTCTTT.

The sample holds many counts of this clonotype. CDR3 nucleotides: TGTGCCAGCAGCTTGGCCCGGGACAGGGGGCGCCTAGACTATGGCTACACCTTC. Protein: CASSLARDRGRLDYGYTF. The V call is TRBV5-6, the J call TRBJ1-2; TRBD1 matches at 12 bases. V lost 0 bases to trimming and J lost 3 bases; unmatched junction nucleotides: 9. CDR1 is SGHDT and CDR2 is YYEEEE in the germline V gene. There are 18 residues in the CDR3. The full variable domain, its missing parts supplied by reference TRBV5-6 and TRBJ1-2, is DAGVTQSPTHLIKTRGQQVTLRCSPKSGHDTVSWYQQALGQGPQFIFQYYEEEERQRGNFPDRFSGHQFPNYSSELNVNALLLGDSALYLCASSLARDRGRLDYGYTFGSGTRLTVV.

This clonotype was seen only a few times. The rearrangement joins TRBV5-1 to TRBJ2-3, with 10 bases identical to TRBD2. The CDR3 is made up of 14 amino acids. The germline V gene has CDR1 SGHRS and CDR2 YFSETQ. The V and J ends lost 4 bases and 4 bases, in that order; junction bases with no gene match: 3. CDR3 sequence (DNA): TGCGCCAGCAGCGCAGCGGGGGGGCCAGATACGCAGTATTTT. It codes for CASSAAGGPDTQYF.

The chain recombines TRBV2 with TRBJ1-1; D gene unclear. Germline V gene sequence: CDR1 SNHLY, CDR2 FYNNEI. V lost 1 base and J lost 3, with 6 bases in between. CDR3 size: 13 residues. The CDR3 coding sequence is TGTGCCAGCAGTGAAGAACCAGACACTGAAGCTTTCTTT. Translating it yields CASSEEPDTEAFF.

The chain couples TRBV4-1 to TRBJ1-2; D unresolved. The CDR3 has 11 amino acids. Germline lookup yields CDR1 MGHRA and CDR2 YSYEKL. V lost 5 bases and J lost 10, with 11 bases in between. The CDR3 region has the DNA TGCGCCAGCAGCTACGGACGGGCCTACACCTTC. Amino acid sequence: CASSYGRAYTF.

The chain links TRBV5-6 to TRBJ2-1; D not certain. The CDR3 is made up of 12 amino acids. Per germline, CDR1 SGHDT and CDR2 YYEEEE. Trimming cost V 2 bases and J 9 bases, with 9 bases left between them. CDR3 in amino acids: CASSFTDFEQFF. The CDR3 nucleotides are TGTGCCAGCAGCTTTACCGATTTTGAGCAGTTCTTC.

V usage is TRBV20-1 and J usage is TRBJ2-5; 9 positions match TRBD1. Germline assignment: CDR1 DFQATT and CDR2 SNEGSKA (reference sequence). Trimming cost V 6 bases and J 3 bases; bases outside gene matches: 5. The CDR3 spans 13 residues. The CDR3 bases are TGCAGTGCCCCTGACAGGGGGAAAGAGACCCAGTACTTC. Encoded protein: CSAPDRGKETQYF.

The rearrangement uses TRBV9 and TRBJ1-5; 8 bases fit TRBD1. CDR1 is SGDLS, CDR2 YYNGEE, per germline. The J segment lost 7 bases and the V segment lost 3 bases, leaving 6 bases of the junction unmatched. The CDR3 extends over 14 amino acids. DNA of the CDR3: TGTGCCAGCAGCGCGGGGACAGGCACACAGCCCCAGCATTTT. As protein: CASSAGTGTQPQHF.